A single sample gave rise to the 31 T cell receptor beta chains below, sequenced in a study of T cells of healthy individuals (dated by TCRdb to the late 2010s). The library was produced with 5' RACE. The reads were generated on an Illumina MiSeq. Clones were called with MiXCR by TCRdb after fastp trimmed the public reads at Q25, and only in-frame beta chains were retained. For every CDR3 protein sequence, its rows merge into one entry that carries the most common genes and DNA. The sample table contains 55,000 to 65,000 distinct CDR3 sequences; only one count was recorded for 15% to 20% of them. Of the sample, about 4.3% is held by the ten largest clones. These TCRs come from a human donor in good health.

This clonotype showed up just a few times. The rearrangement links TRBV9 to TRBJ2-5; unclear D gene. The CDR3 loop spans 13 amino acids. CDR1 and CDR2 from the germline V gene are SGDLS and YYNGEE. Trimming cost V 3 bases and J 2 bases, with 8 bases left between them. CDR3 bases: TGTGCCAGCAGCGAATTTCCGCAAGAGACCCAGTACTTC. It yields the protein CASSEFPQETQYF. Supplemented by reference TRBV9 and TRBJ2-5, the full variable domain reads DSGVTQTPKHLITATGQRVTLRCSPRSGDLSVYWYQQSLDQGLQFLIQYYNGEERAKGNILERFSAQQFPDLHSELNLSSLELGDSALYFCASSEFPQETQYFGPGTRLLVL.

The rearrangement joins TRBV18 to TRBJ2-3; D not resolved. There are 17 residues in the CDR3. V lost 0 bases and J lost 0, with 13 bases in between. Looked up from germline, CDR1 is KGHSH and CDR2 is LQKENI. CDR3 residues: CASSPPSRRPSTDTQYF. In nucleotides, the CDR3 is TGTGCCAGCTCACCACCCTCTCGACGGCCTAGCACAGATACGCAGTATTTT.

The chain is built from TRBV15 and TRBJ2-5; possible D gene TRBD1, 6 bases. The CDR3 consists of 15 residues. V lost 6 bases, J lost 1 base, and 15 bases lay in between. Germline lookup yields CDR1 LNHNV and CDR2 YYDKDF (reference sequence). CDR3 nucleotide sequence: TGTGCCACCAGTCCCGGACAGCCAAGCCAAGAGACCCAGTACTTC. This codes for CATSPGQPSQETQYF.

This clonotype was seen a few times. The V call is TRBV2, the J call TRBJ2-1; tentatively, D is TRBD2 (6 bases). From germline, CDR1 is SNHLY and CDR2 FYNNEI. The CDR3 loop spans 14 amino acids. CDR3 loop: CVSQAGPAYNEQFF. The CDR3 DNA reads TGTGTCTCTCAGGCGGGACCCGCATACAATGAGCAGTTCTTC.

This clonotype was counted many times. CDR3 DNA: TGTGCCAGCACGAGGCCCCTGAGCAGCTATGGCTACACCTTC. This sequence encodes CASTRPLSSYGYTF. V usage is TRBV28 and J usage is TRBJ1-2; D is unresolved. Germline CDR1 MDHEN, CDR2 SYDVKM. Trimming pared 7 bases from V and 4 bases from J, leaving 16 bases between. CDR3 size: 14 residues.

V is TRBV6-5 and J is TRBJ2-7; the D is unclear. Trimming took 5 bases from V and 2 from J, leaving 13 bases between them. The CDR3 consists of 14 residues. Germline V gene data show CDR1 as MNHEY and CDR2 as SVGAGI. CDR3 amino acids: CASSPSGFTYEQYF. Written as DNA, the CDR3 is TGTGCCAGCAGTCCTTCTGGATTTACCTACGAGCAGTACTTC.

In its sample, this clonotype was seen a few times. CDR3 DNA sequence: TGTGCCAGCAGCCCGCCGAGAGGAAACACCGGGGAGCTGTTTTTT. Translating gives CASSPPRGNTGELFF. The chain carries TRBV9 and TRBJ2-2; unclear D gene. The CDR3 runs 15 residues. Germline values: CDR1 SGDLS, CDR2 YYNGEE. The V and J ends lost 4 bases and 2 bases respectively, with 12 bases between them. The variable domain in full, completed from reference TRBV9 and TRBJ2-2, reads DSGVTQTPKHLITATGQRVTLRCSPRSGDLSVYWYQQSLDQGLQFLIQYYNGEERAKGNILERFSAQQFPDLHSELNLSSLELGDSALYFCASSPPRGNTGELFFGEGSRLTVL.

This clonotype showed up many times. The chain recombines TRBV19 with TRBJ2-1; 7 bases agree with TRBD2. Germline loops: CDR1 LNHDA, CDR2 SQIVND (reference sequence). The CDR3 extends over 16 amino acids. The V gene end was trimmed by 5 bases and the J gene end by 0 bases; junction bases not matched to a gene: 7. This chain's CDR3 is CASSAQAGPSYNEQFF. In DNA form, the CDR3 reads TGTGCCAGTAGTGCTCAAGCGGGACCCTCCTACAATGAGCAGTTCTTC.

The chain has TRBV27 and TRBJ1-4; D gene uncertain. Trimming shortened V by 2 bases and J by 8 bases, and 15 bases separated the two germline ends. Germline CDR1 is MNHEY and CDR2 is SMNVEV (reference sequence). This CDR3 is built from 15 residues. The CDR3 loop reads CASSLDVGSLEKLFF. The DNA of the CDR3 is TGTGCCAGCAGTTTAGATGTGGGAAGCCTAGAAAAACTGTTTTTT.

This clonotype was seen at least ten times. J is TRBJ1-2 and V is TRBV12-5, with D uncertain. CDR3 size: 11 residues. Germline V CDR1 and CDR2: LGHNT, FRNRAP. Trimming cost V 5 bases and J 7 bases, with 8 bases left between them. CDR3 sequence: CASGQNRGYTF. As DNA, the CDR3 is TGTGCTAGTGGTCAAAATCGTGGCTACACCTTC.

This clonotype has a count of ten or more. The V call is TRBV13, the J call TRBJ2-6; 7 positions agree with TRBD1. Trimming cost V 3 bases and J 0 bases; bases outside gene matches: 5. The CDR3 contains 17 residues. Germline CDR1 and CDR2: PRHDT and FYEKMQ (reference sequence). The CDR3 DNA is TGTGCCAGCAGCTTCGACAGGGATCCCTCTGGGGCCAACGTCCTGACTTTC. Protein product: CASSFDRDPSGANVLTF. Drawing the rest from reference TRBV13 and TRBJ2-6, the complete variable domain is AAGVIQSPRHLIKEKRETATLKCYPIPRHDTVYWYQQGPGQDPQFLISFYEKMQSDKGSIPDRFSAQQFSDYHSELNMSSLELGDSALYFCASSFDRDPSGANVLTFGAGSRLTVL.

This clonotype was seen many times. The chain has TRBV10-3 and TRBJ2-3; D not resolved. The CDR3 loop spans 12 amino acids. Germline lookup yields CDR1 ENHRY and CDR2 SYGVKD. Between the trimmed V and J ends, which lost 3 bases and 6 bases, there was a span of 7 bases. The CDR3 sequence is CAISESRDTQYF. The CDR3 coding sequence is TGTGCCATCAGTGAATCCCGGGATACGCAGTATTTT.

This clonotype was counted ten times or more. This chain joins TRBV28 and TRBJ2-7; D is ambiguous. Germline values: CDR1 MDHEN, CDR2 SYDVKM. The CDR3 spans 12 residues. V was pared by 2 bases and J by 4 bases, with 6 bases between. The CDR3 DNA sequence: TGTGCCAGCAGTTTACGGCCATACGAGCAGTACTTC. Translating gives CASSLRPYEQYF. The complete variable domain, with remaining parts taken from reference TRBV28 and TRBJ2-7, reads DVKVTQSSRYLVKRTGEKVFLECVQDMDHENMFWYRQDPGLGLRLIYFSYDVKMKEKGDIPEGYSVSREKKERFSLILESASTNQTSMYLCASSLRPYEQYFGPGTRLTVT.

The chain combines TRBV6-6 with TRBJ2-7; D is perhaps TRBD2 (6 bases). The germline gives CDR1 MNHNY, CDR2 SVGAGI (reference sequence). This CDR3 region has 16 residues. Trimming took off 1 base at V and 6 bases at J, with 19 bases between the two ends. The CDR3 sequence is CASSYLGAGPGSEQYF. The CDR3 DNA reads TGTGCCAGCAGTTACTTGGGTGCGGGGCCCGGCAGCGAGCAGTACTTC.

This clonotype showed up many times. This chain uses TRBV20-1 with TRBJ2-7; 9 positions match TRBD2. V trimming: 1 base; J trimming: 4 bases; junction bases outside the gene matches: 8. Germline V gene lookup returns CDR1 DFQATT and CDR2 SNEGSKA (reference sequence). The CDR3 runs 15 residues. The CDR3 sequence is CSARGEREAQYEQYF. The DNA for the CDR3 is TGCAGTGCTAGAGGGGAGCGGGAGGCCCAGTACGAGCAGTACTTC.

This clonotype occurred many times. The genes are TRBV19 and TRBJ2-7, with 8 bases lining up with TRBD1. The CDR3 consists of 15 residues. With V trimmed by 4 bases and J by 2 bases, 7 bases remained unmatched. Germline lookup yields CDR1 LNHDA and CDR2 SQIVND (reference sequence). The CDR3, as DNA: TGTGCCAGTAGTAGGTCCGGGACAGGCGCCTACGAGCAGTACTTC. Protein product: CASSRSGTGAYEQYF.

The V gene is TRBV6-6, the J gene TRBJ2-4, with 9 bases aligning to TRBD1. Germline trimming cut 2 bases from V and 0 bases from J; bases unmatched to any gene: 8. Per germline, CDR1 MNHNY and CDR2 SVGAGI (reference sequence). This CDR3 comprises 18 residues. This CDR3 is CASSYGGTGLGAKNIQYF. The CDR3 DNA sequence: TGTGCCAGCAGTTACGGGGGGACAGGGTTGGGAGCCAAAAACATTCAGTACTTC.

Ten or more counts support this clonotype. This chain uses TRBV4-2 with TRBJ2-3; 7 nucleotides line up with TRBD2. V shed 0 bases, J shed 3 bases, and the junction held 12 bases outside the gene matches. The CDR3 is made up of 18 amino acids. From germline, CDR1 is LGHNA and CDR2 YNFKEQ. CDR3 bases: TGTGCCAGCAGCCAAGAAGGGTACAGCGGGACCAGAACAGATACGCAGTATTTT. Amino acids: CASSQEGYSGTRTDTQYF.

This clonotype showed up many times. The chain recombines TRBV18 with TRBJ2-1; 9 positions match TRBD2. Germline assignment: CDR1 KGHSH and CDR2 LQKENI. After removal of 6 bases from V and 5 bases from J, the junction contained 11 bases not matched to a gene. This CDR3 contains 16 residues. CDR3 DNA: TGTGCCAGCTCTCGGCGCGGGAGGGGCGGCGACAATGAGCAGTTCTTC. Amino acid sequence: CASSRRGRGGDNEQFF.

This clonotype was counted at least ten times. The rearrangement joins TRBV10-3 to TRBJ1-5, with D possibly being TRBD1 (6 bases). Germline loops: CDR1 ENHRY, CDR2 SYGVKD. This CDR3 contains 14 residues. Trimming left V 3 bases short and J 7 bases short, with 13 bases between. CDR3 nucleotide sequence: TGTGCCATCAGTGAAGGGGGGGGCGGCCAGCCCCAGCATTTT. It is translated as CAISEGGGGQPQHF.

This clonotype came up many times. The V call is TRBV28, the J call TRBJ2-7; 10 bases line up with TRBD2. With 2 bases clipped from V and 0 bases from J, the junction kept 10 bases outside the gene matches. Germline CDR1 reads MDHEN; CDR2 reads SYDVKM. The CDR3 has 18 amino acids. CDR3 residues: CASSLDRRASGGSYEQYF. The CDR3, as DNA: TGTGCCAGCAGTTTAGATAGAAGGGCTAGCGGGGGCTCCTACGAGCAGTACTTC.

The V gene is TRBV7-2, the J gene TRBJ1-5, with no clear D. CDR1 SGHTA and CDR2 FQGNSA come from the germline V gene. V shed 1 base and J shed 6 bases, with 13 bases lying between them. This CDR3 contains 15 residues. CDR3 nucleotide sequence: TGTGCCAGCAGCTTAGGTGGGGTAGTTGGTCAGCCCCAGCATTTT. Translated: CASSLGGVVGQPQHF.

This clonotype was found many times. V is TRBV12-3 or TRBV12-4 and J is TRBJ1-5; D gene unclear. The CDR3 loop spans 15 amino acids. Trimming stripped 3 bases from V and 0 bases from J, with 9 bases between. CDR3 sequence: CASSFTTNSNQPQHF. CDR3 nucleotides: TGTGCCAGCAGTTTTACGACAAATAGCAATCAGCCCCAGCATTTT.

The table lists this clonotype with a few counts. The chain employs TRBV7-9 and TRBJ1-1; D call uncertain. Looked up from germline, CDR1 is SEHNR and CDR2 is FQNEAQ (reference sequence). The germline V and J ends were trimmed by 2 bases and 1 base, with 11 bases remaining between them. CDR3 size: 15 residues. The CDR3, as DNA: TGTGCCAGCAGCTTATCCTTAGAGCAGAACACTGAAGCTTTCTTT. Protein product: CASSLSLEQNTEAFF.

V gene TRBV30 combines with J gene TRBJ2-3; no clear D gene. This CDR3 region has 12 residues. The germline V gene has CDR1 GTSNPN and CDR2 SVGIG (reference sequence). Trimming took 2 bases from V and 1 from J, leaving 4 bases between them. CDR3 region: CAWSLGTDTQYF. DNA for the CDR3: TGTGCCTGGAGTCTGGGCACAGATACGCAGTATTTT.

This clonotype was recorded a few times. This sequence joins TRBV27 and TRBJ2-2, with 15 nucleotides matching TRBD2. The CDR3 contains 17 residues. CDR1 and CDR2 from the germline V gene are MNHEY and SMNVEV (reference sequence). V gave up 10 bases and J gave up 3 bases; unmatched junction bases: 9. The CDR3 DNA reads as TGTGCCACCGGGACTAGCGGGAGGTGGGGAGACACCGGGGAGCTGTTTTTT. This gives the protein CATGTSGRWGDTGELFF.

The chain links TRBV25-1 to TRBJ2-3; 11 nucleotides agree with TRBD2. With V trimmed by 7 bases and J by 12 bases, 12 bases remained unmatched. In germline, CDR1 is MGHDK, CDR2 SYGVNS. This CDR3 spans 14 amino acids. The CDR3 region has the DNA TGTGCCAGCACCCATGGGACTAGCGGACCCGAACAGTATTTT. Protein sequence: CASTHGTSGPEQYF.

This clonotype showed up just a few times. The V and J genes are TRBV29-1 and TRBJ2-3, with D uncertain. Trimming removed 4 bases from V and 1 base from J, with 9 bases in between. Germline CDR1 is SQVTM and CDR2 is ANQGSEA. The CDR3 consists of 13 residues. The CDR3 DNA follows: TGCAGCGTTGTCCTTCCAGGCACAGATACGCAGTATTTT. As protein: CSVVLPGTDTQYF.

This clonotype was found a few times. V and J are TRBV7-9 and TRBJ2-7; D may be TRBD1 or TRBD2 (5 bases each). CDR1 is SEHNR and CDR2 is FQNEAQ in the germline V gene (reference sequence). V dropped 3 bases and J dropped 2 bases, with 11 bases sitting between them. There are 14 residues in the CDR3. The CDR3 sequence: CASSLGDGAYEQYF. Written as DNA, the CDR3 is TGTGCCAGCAGCTTGGGGGACGGGGCCTACGAGCAGTACTTC.

The V call is TRBV4-1, the J call TRBJ2-5, with unresolved D. This CDR3 is built from 14 residues. Trimming stripped 2 bases from V and 1 base from J, with 8 bases between. The germline CDR1 and CDR2 sequences are MGHRA and YSYEKL. CDR3 protein: CASSQRLLQETQYF. In DNA, the CDR3 is TGCGCCAGCAGCCAAAGACTCCTCCAAGAGACCCAGTACTTC.

The table lists this clonotype with a few counts. V and J are TRBV7-8 and TRBJ2-3, with D possibly TRBD2 on 6 matching bases. V shed 0 bases and J shed 5 bases, with 21 bases lying between them. This CDR3 has 18 amino acids. Germline CDR1 and CDR2: SGHVS and FQNEAQ. Written as DNA, the CDR3 is TGTGCCAGCAGCTTAGCGTCGGGAGATAGCGGAAGAAAAGATACGCAGTATTTT. Protein product: CASSLASGDSGRKDTQYF.